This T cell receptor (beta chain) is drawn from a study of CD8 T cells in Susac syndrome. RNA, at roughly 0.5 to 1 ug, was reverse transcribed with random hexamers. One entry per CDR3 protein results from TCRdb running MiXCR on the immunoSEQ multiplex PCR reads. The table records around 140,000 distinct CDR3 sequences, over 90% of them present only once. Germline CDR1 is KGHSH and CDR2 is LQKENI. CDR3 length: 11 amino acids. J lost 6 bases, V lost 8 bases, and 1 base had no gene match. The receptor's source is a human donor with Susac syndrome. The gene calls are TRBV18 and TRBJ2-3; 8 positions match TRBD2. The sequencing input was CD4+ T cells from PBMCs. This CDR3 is CASASGDTQYF. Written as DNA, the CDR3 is TGTGCCAGCGCTAGCGGGGATACGCAGTATTTT.